Shown below are 32 T cell receptor beta chains from a single sample sequenced in a study of T-cell reconstitution after alpha-beta-depleted transplantation in children. Preparation of the TCRbeta library involved a method that used unique molecular identifiers. TCRdb re-analysed the PCR reads in MiXCR, keeping a single row per CDR3 protein. The sample consists of hundreds of thousands of distinct CDR3 sequences, under 20% of them appearing once. This specimen consisted of PBMCs, mostly from graft donor cells, obtained 360 days after TCRalphabeta/CD19-depleted stem cell transplant. These receptor sequences come from a male patient under 10 years old who had a stem cell transplant for acute lymphoblastic leukemia, so the T cells may come from the graft donor.

J is TRBJ2-7 and V is TRBV29-1, with D maybe TRBD1 (7 bases). The CDR3 is 15 residues long. The V gene lost 1 base and the J gene lost 3 bases, with 16 bases spanning the gap. Per the germline V gene, CDR1 is SQVTM and CDR2 is ANQGSEA. The CDR3 DNA sequence: TGCAGCGTTGAAGGGCAGGGGGGTCTTCGCTACGAGCAGTACTTC. This sequence encodes CSVEGQGGLRYEQYF.

This clonotype has just a few counts. V is TRBV29-1 and J is TRBJ2-7; perhaps D is TRBD1 or TRBD2 (5 bases each). The V gene lost 2 bases and the J gene lost 2 bases, with 10 bases spanning the gap. CDR3 length equals 13 residues. The germline V gene encodes CDR1 SQVTM and CDR2 ANQGSEA. The CDR3 DNA reads as TGCAGCGTTGAACGGGACCCCCCCTACGAGCAGTACTTC. Translation: CSVERDPPYEQYF.

This chain links TRBV4-2 with TRBJ2-1; D remains unclear. The CDR3 covers 12 residues. Germline V lookup: CDR1 LGHNA, CDR2 YNFKEQ. V lost 1 base, J lost 7 bases, and 5 bases lay in between. The CDR3 sequence is CASSQGVNEQFF. CDR3 nucleotide sequence: TGTGCCAGCAGCCAAGGGGTTAATGAGCAGTTCTTC.

The V gene is TRBV3-1, the J gene TRBJ2-3; D call uncertain. V lost 4 bases to trimming and J lost 6 bases, with 17 bases between them. There are 15 residues in the CDR3. The germline V gene has CDR1 LGHDT and CDR2 YNNKEL (reference sequence). DNA for the CDR3: TGTGCCAGCAGCCTCCGGCACTTTGAAGGGGATACGCAGTATTTT. Translation: CASSLRHFEGDTQYF.

This clonotype was recorded a few times. The chain has TRBV12-3 or TRBV12-4 and TRBJ2-7; tentative D call: TRBD2 (5 bases). This CDR3 is 14 amino acids long. The V end lost 2 bases, the J end lost 7 bases, and 15 bases lay between the germline ends. This CDR3 is CASSLRAQPGEQYF. The CDR3, as DNA: TGTGCCAGCAGTTTAAGGGCCCAACCGGGAGAGCAGTACTTC.

A few counts support this clonotype. This chain connects TRBV11-3 to TRBJ2-2; D is unresolved. V lost 2 bases and J 5 bases, leaving 6 bases between the germline ends. The germline V gene encodes CDR1 SGHNT and CDR2 YENEEA. This CDR3 comprises 13 residues. The CDR3 DNA reads as TGTGCCAGCAGCTTAATTCAGACCGGGGAGCTGTTTTTT. Encoded protein: CASSLIQTGELFF.

This rearrangement joins TRBV10-2 to TRBJ2-3, with unresolved D. The CDR3 length is 14 residues. Trimming removed 4 bases from V and 4 bases from J, with 12 bases in between. Germline assignment: CDR1 WSHSY and CDR2 SAAADI. The CDR3 loop reads CASSVDTGADTQYF. CDR3 DNA: TGCGCCAGCAGTGTCGACACTGGGGCAGATACGCAGTATTTT.

In DNA, the CDR3 is TGTGCCACCAGTGATTCGTTGGGGTCCCCTCAAGAGACCCAGTACTTC. Translated, it gives CATSDSLGSPQETQYF. The chain joins TRBV24-1 to TRBJ2-5, with unresolved D. V was trimmed by 2 bases and J by 2 bases, leaving 14 bases between them. The CDR3 contains 16 residues. Germline CDR1 reads KGHDR; CDR2 reads SFDVKD.

In this sample, this clonotype turned up a few times. The rearrangement links TRBV20-1 to TRBJ1-1, with TRBD1 matching 7 bases. This CDR3 region has 16 residues. Trimming cost V 3 bases and J 1 base; bases outside gene matches: 11. Germline values: CDR1 DFQATT, CDR2 SNEGSKA (reference sequence). CDR3: CSASMGGTVKNTEAFF. In DNA, the CDR3 is TGCAGTGCTAGTATGGGAGGGACAGTCAAGAACACTGAAGCTTTCTTT.

The chain has TRBV6-2 or TRBV6-3 and TRBJ1-4; D may be TRBD1 (5 bases). Germline loops: CDR1 MNHEY, CDR2 SVGEGT. Trimming cost V 6 bases and J 3 bases, with 14 bases left between them. The CDR3 spans 15 residues. This CDR3 reads CASSIRGTANEKLFF. The CDR3 region has the DNA TGTGCCAGCAGCATCCGCGGGACTGCTAATGAAAAACTGTTTTTT.

This clonotype came up a few times. This chain links TRBV6-2 or TRBV6-3 with TRBJ2-1, with D perhaps TRBD1 (6 bases). V dropped 5 bases and J dropped 2 bases, with 13 bases sitting between them. The CDR3 has 15 amino acids. From germline, CDR1 is MNHEY and CDR2 SVGEGT. CDR3 sequence reads: CASSTLGGPYNEQFF. For the CDR3, the DNA is TGTGCCAGCAGTACGTTAGGGGGTCCCTACAATGAGCAGTTCTTC.

This clonotype was seen at least ten times. The V and J genes are TRBV29-1 and TRBJ2-7, with 7 bases that match TRBD1. Germline CDR1 and CDR2: SQVTM and ANQGSEA. V dropped 5 bases and J dropped 3; count of bases not matched to a gene: 4. The CDR3 extends over 12 amino acids. CDR3 bases: TGCAGCGTTCGGGACAGCTACTACGAGCAGTACTTC. The encoded protein is CSVRDSYYEQYF.

This clonotype turned up a few times. The V and J genes are TRBV20-1 and TRBJ2-6; tentative D call: TRBD2 (6 bases). CDR3 length equals 15 residues. Germline V lookup: CDR1 DFQATT, CDR2 SNEGSKA (reference sequence). V was clipped by 3 bases and J by 2 bases, with 11 bases between them. The CDR3 sequence: CSARPRGTGANVLTF. The DNA for the CDR3 is TGCAGTGCTAGGCCTCGGGGGACTGGGGCCAACGTCCTGACTTTC.

As concerns this clonotype: The conserved final phenylalanine or tryptophan is absent from the CDR3, which likely points to a read error. This chain joins TRBV4-3 and TRBJ1-5; tentatively, D is TRBD1 (6 bases). V lost 1 base to trimming and J lost 2 bases, with 9 bases between them. Germline V lookup: CDR1 LGHNA, CDR2 YSLEER. The CDR3 is made up of 15 amino acids. The CDR3 spells CASSQAGDGNQPQHY. The CDR3 coding sequence is TGCGCCAGCAGCCAAGCAGGGGACGGCAATCAGCCCCAGCATTAT.

This clonotype has ten or more counts. The genes are TRBV5-4 and TRBJ2-1, with 15 bases matching TRBD2. Germline V lookup: CDR1 SGHNT, CDR2 YYREEE (reference sequence). This CDR3 region has 18 residues. The V segment lost 4 bases and the J segment 0 bases; nucleotides outside the gene matches: 5. This chain's CDR3 is CASSPWTSGGGSYNEQFF. In nucleotides, the CDR3 is TGTGCCAGCAGCCCTTGGACTAGCGGGGGGGGCTCCTACAATGAGCAGTTCTTC.

The sample holds many counts of this clonotype. The chain links TRBV7-3 to TRBJ2-2; no clear D gene. The V gene's germline CDR1 is SGHTA and CDR2 FQGTGA. The germline V and J ends were trimmed by 5 bases and 6 bases, with 13 bases remaining between them. The CDR3 covers 14 residues. The CDR3 here is CASSPIGEAGELFF. CDR3 coding DNA: TGTGCCAGCAGCCCAATAGGCGAGGCCGGGGAGCTGTTTTTT.

V is TRBV5-1 and J is TRBJ1-1; 7 positions agree with TRBD1. V was pared by 1 base and J by 2 bases, with 5 bases of the junction left unmatched. CDR3 length equals 15 residues. Germline lookup yields CDR1 SGHRS and CDR2 YFSETQ. For the CDR3, the DNA is TGCGCCAGCAGCTTGATGACAGGGACTAACACTGAAGCTTTCTTT. This translates into CASSLMTGTNTEAFF.

V is TRBV4-1 and J is TRBJ2-3; no reliable D call. The germline gives CDR1 MGHRA, CDR2 YSYEKL. The CDR3 covers 15 residues. V lost 2 bases and J 3 bases, leaving 12 bases between the germline ends. The CDR3 spells CASSQLPDKTDTQYF. CDR3 nucleotides: TGCGCCAGCAGCCAACTCCCCGACAAGACAGATACGCAGTATTTT.

In DNA form, the CDR3 reads TGCGCCAGCAGTGATGGGGCCGGGTCACCCCTCCACTTT. Residues: CASSDGAGSPLHF. The chain combines TRBV10-2 with TRBJ1-6; weak D call: TRBD1 (5 bases). V lost 3 bases and J lost 10, with 10 bases in between. The CDR3 sequence is 13 residues long. The germline gives CDR1 WSHSY, CDR2 SAAADI.

The chain has TRBV18 and TRBJ1-5; TRBD1 matches 7 bases. Trimming took 2 bases from V and 9 from J; bases not matched to a gene: 4. Germline values: CDR1 KGHSH, CDR2 LQKENI. The CDR3 contains 13 residues. This CDR3 reads CASSPTRQGPQHF. The CDR3 coding sequence is TGTGCCAGCTCACCAACCCGACAGGGGCCCCAGCATTTT.

In its sample, this clonotype was seen a few times. The chain is built from TRBV10-3 and TRBJ2-3; no definite D call. V was clipped by 4 bases and J by 1 base, with 12 bases between them. Germline V lookup: CDR1 ENHRY, CDR2 SYGVKD. The CDR3 runs to 15 residues. CDR3 residues: CAISVGTTRTDTQYF. The CDR3 nucleotides read TGTGCCATCAGTGTGGGCACCACGCGCACAGATACGCAGTATTTT.

This clonotype came up a few times. The V gene is TRBV5-1, the J gene TRBJ2-7, with D uncertain. From germline, CDR1 is SGHRS and CDR2 YFSETQ. The CDR3 runs 15 residues. Trimming took off 0 bases at V and 2 bases at J, with 12 bases between the two ends. CDR3 protein: CASSLGGTTTYEQYF. Here the CDR3 DNA reads TGCGCCAGCAGCTTGGGGGGAACTACGACCTACGAGCAGTACTTC.

Many counts were recorded for this clonotype. V and J are TRBV27 and TRBJ2-7, with 9 bases aligning to TRBD2. The junction had 5 bases not matched to a gene; V was cut back by 7 bases and J by 1 base. CDR1 is MNHEY, CDR2 SMNVEV, per germline (reference sequence). The CDR3 is 14 residues long. The CDR3 DNA follows: TGTGCCAGCATGACTAGCGGTAAATCCTACGAGCAGTACTTC. The encoded protein is CASMTSGKSYEQYF.

This clonotype was counted a few times. The gene calls are TRBV10-3 and TRBJ2-2; TRBD1 aligns across 8 bases. The CDR3 contains 16 residues. Germline V gives CDR1 ENHRY, CDR2 SYGVKD. V lost 4 bases, J lost 4 bases, and 8 bases stayed unmatched. The CDR3 reads CAISVGWTGPTGELFF. The CDR3 DNA reads TGTGCCATCAGTGTTGGCTGGACAGGGCCCACCGGGGAGCTGTTTTTT.

The gene calls are TRBV10-3 and TRBJ2-7, with 12 bases matching TRBD2. This CDR3 has 13 amino acids. V gave up 9 bases and J gave up 6 bases; unmatched junction bases: 6. In germline, CDR1 is ENHRY, CDR2 SYGVKD. The CDR3 DNA is TGTGCCATTACTAGCGGGAGGACGTTCGAGCAGTACTTC. This encodes CAITSGRTFEQYF.

A few counts support this clonotype. The rearrangement joins TRBV12-3 or TRBV12-4 to TRBJ2-7; tentatively, D is TRBD1 (6 bases). V gave up 6 bases and J gave up 4 bases, with 25 bases separating them. The CDR3 is 17 amino acids. In nucleotides, the CDR3 is TGTGCCAGCAGCCCTCGGGGACAACCTTCCCCAAATTACGAGCAGTACTTC. Its protein product is CASSPRGQPSPNYEQYF.

In its sample, this clonotype was seen many times. The chain uses TRBV6-5 and TRBJ2-1; 9 bases fit TRBD2. CDR3 length: 15 residues. V dropped 0 bases and J dropped 7; count of bases not matched to a gene: 4. Germline values: CDR1 MNHEY, CDR2 SVGAGI. The CDR3: CASSYSSGSFNEQFF. The CDR3 DNA sequence: TGTGCCAGCAGTTACTCTAGCGGGAGTTTTAATGAGCAGTTCTTC.

This chain connects TRBV6-5 to TRBJ2-6, with D tentatively TRBD1 (5 bases). Germline V gives CDR1 MNHEY, CDR2 SVGAGI. This CDR3 contains 15 residues. V shed 0 bases and J shed 2 bases, with 5 bases lying between them. As DNA, the CDR3 is TGTGCCAGCAGTTACTCCAGGGCTGGGGCCAACGTCCTGACTTTC. Encoded protein: CASSYSRAGANVLTF.

This clonotype was seen a handful of times. The rearrangement links TRBV6-2 or TRBV6-3 to TRBJ1-5; maybe TRBD1 (5 bases). This CDR3 region has 16 residues. The germline V gene encodes CDR1 MNHEY and CDR2 SVGEGT. Trimming pared 2 bases from V and 3 bases from J, leaving 14 bases between. The CDR3 nucleotides read TGTGCCAGCAGTTACAGGGGTGGCAGGGACAATCAGCCCCAGCATTTT. Translation gives CASSYRGGRDNQPQHF.

The sample holds a few counts of this clonotype. The V gene is TRBV12-3 or TRBV12-4, the J gene TRBJ2-2; 7 bases match TRBD1. The junction had 6 bases not matched to a gene; V was cut back by 5 bases and J by 6 bases. This CDR3 contains 14 residues. In DNA form, the CDR3 reads TGTGCCAGCAGTCCCCACAGGGGTTCCGGGGAGCTGTTTTTT. Residues: CASSPHRGSGELFF.

This clonotype has only a few counts. The chain recombines TRBV24-1 with TRBJ1-1; TRBD1 is a possible D gene (5 bases). Germline-derived CDR1 and CDR2 are KGHDR and SFDVKD. Trimming took 1 base from V and 2 from J, leaving 13 bases between them. The CDR3 spans 16 residues. CDR3 sequence (DNA): TGTGCCACCAGTGATTTTAGCGGGGGAGGAAACACTGAAGCTTTCTTT. Translating it yields CATSDFSGGGNTEAFF.

This clonotype appeared a few times. The J gene is TRBJ1-2, the V gene TRBV20-1, with D perhaps matching TRBD1 (6 bases). CDR1 DFQATT and CDR2 SNEGSKA come from the germline V gene (reference sequence). This CDR3 comprises 16 residues. Trimming cost V 1 base and J 2 bases, with 17 bases left between them. CDR3 DNA sequence: TGCAGTGCTAGAGGGTCGACAGGCCTGATCAACTATGGCTACACCTTC. Translation gives CSARGSTGLINYGYTF.